This T cell receptor (beta chain) was recovered during a study of monozygotic twins with inflammatory bowel disease. Each UMI, carrying a 6-nucleotide sample barcode, came from template switching. cDNA encoding TCRalpha and TCRbeta underwent two nested PCRs of approximately 17 and 9 cycles, each of which was followed by bead purification. TCRdb reprocessed the 5' RACE reads and reports one entry per CDR3 protein, with no DNA. Its table records more than 350,000 distinct CDR3 sequences. Details on this clonotype: Its antigen remains unidentified.

The authors drew approximately 2.5 ml of blood from each donor. The CDR3 loop spans 17 amino acids. The germline CDR1 and CDR2 sequences are SEHNR and FQNEAQ (reference sequence). Study-wide points: Fewer clonotypes were shared with others by IBD patients than by healthy twins, especially with disease activity.

The origin of this receptor is a human donor with ulcerative colitis or Crohn's disease, or a healthy co-twin of an affected twin (not recorded which). Sequencing was performed on blood. V gene TRBV7-9 combines with J gene TRBJ2-1; TCRdb outputs TRBD2, but without DNA this stays unchecked. CDR3 sequence: CASSFPLAGGQYNEQFF.